These 21 T cell receptor beta chains originate from one sample sequenced in a study of blood T cells in healthy people across ages (dated by TCRdb to about 2015). The library came from 5' RACE. This sample was sequenced with an Illumina HiSeq 2500. A second PCR of roughly 7 to 11 cycles was performed with a sample-barcoded 5' primer and a J-beta primer mix. TCRdb passed the public sequencing reads through fastp at Q25 and MiXCR, retaining productive beta sequences. Every distinct CDR3 protein forms one entry, paired with its most common genes and DNA. In this sample the table shows 850,000 to 950,000 distinct CDR3 sequences, 29% of which occur a single time. 17% of the sample is in the top ten clones. The specimen sequenced was blood. Every receptor here comes from a woman older than 75 in good health.

The chain is built from TRBV3-1 and TRBJ2-4; 9 bases are shared with TRBD1. The J call may be wrong; the DNA end is better matched by TRBJ2-7. Germline V gives CDR1 LGHDT, CDR2 YNNKEL (reference sequence). The CDR3 totals 14 residues. Here the CDR3 reads CASSLGQGRGEQYF. CDR3 DNA sequence: TGTGCCAGCAGCTTAGGACAGGGGAGAGGCGAGCAGTACTTC.

The chain joins TRBV4-3 to TRBJ2-2, with 7 bases aligning to TRBD1. The CDR3 has 14 amino acids. Trimming removed 1 base from V and 6 bases from J; junction bases left unmatched: 2. Germline V lookup: CDR1 LGHNA, CDR2 YSLEER. The CDR3 here is CASSQATGPGELFF. CDR3 bases: TGCGCCAGCAGCCAAGCGACAGGGCCCGGGGAGCTGTTTTTT.

In its sample, this clonotype was seen many times. V and J are TRBV12-3 or TRBV12-4 and TRBJ2-1; 8 bases map to TRBD2. Trimming at V came to 8 bases and at J to 4 bases, leaving 7 bases not matched to a gene. The CDR3 covers 14 residues. The CDR3 loop reads CASARGGSYNEQFF. CDR3 bases: TGTGCCAGCGCCCGGGGGGGATCTTACAATGAGCAGTTCTTC.

This clonotype was recorded a few times. The rearrangement links TRBV5-6 to TRBJ2-2, with D possibly being TRBD1 (7 bases). CDR1 SGHDT and CDR2 YYEEEE come from the germline V gene. V gave up 5 bases and J gave up 5 bases, with 13 bases separating them. The CDR3 spans 14 residues. The CDR3 spells CASRAGQLTGELFF. The CDR3 bases are TGTGCCAGCAGGGCGGGACAGCTTACCGGGGAGCTGTTTTTT. Supplemented by reference TRBV5-6 and TRBJ2-2, the full variable domain reads DAGVTQSPTHLIKTRGQQVTLRCSPKSGHDTVSWYQQALGQGPQFIFQYYEEEERQRGNFPDRFSGHQFPNYSSELNVNALLLGDSALYLCASRAGQLTGELFFGEGSRLTVL.

The chain couples TRBV11-2 to TRBJ1-2; no firm D call. This CDR3 is built from 13 residues. V was trimmed by 3 bases and J by 7 bases, leaving 12 bases between them. Germline loops: CDR1 SGHAT, CDR2 FQNNGV. CDR3 sequence: CASSLPWERGYTF. CDR3 sequence (DNA): TGTGCCAGCAGCTTGCCGTGGGAACGTGGCTACACCTTC.

This clonotype was seen many times. This sequence joins TRBV7-2 and TRBJ2-3; D remains unclear. CDR3 length equals 13 residues. Germline CDR1 is SGHTA and CDR2 is FQGNSA. Trimming stripped 4 bases from V and 5 bases from J, with 10 bases between. The CDR3 reads CASSYARLDTQYF. CDR3 in DNA: TGTGCCAGCAGCTACGCCCGACTAGATACGCAGTATTTT.

There are many counts of this clonotype. The chain recombines TRBV12-3 or TRBV12-4 with TRBJ1-1; D might be TRBD1 (5 bases). This CDR3 region has 14 residues. V lost 2 bases, J lost 4 bases, and 11 bases lay in between. The CDR3, as DNA: TGTGCCAGCAGTTTAACAGGACCCCTCACTGAAGCTTTCTTT. Translating it yields CASSLTGPLTEAFF.

This clonotype was seen a handful of times. The chain joins TRBV5-1 to TRBJ2-5; TRBD2 matches 13 bases. Trimming took 4 bases from V and 1 from J; bases not matched to a gene: 13. The CDR3 is 19 residues long. Germline V lookup: CDR1 SGHRS, CDR2 YFSETQ. The CDR3 is CASSPPLTSGGSLQETQYF. CDR3 DNA: TGCGCCAGCAGCCCCCCCCTGACTAGCGGGGGGAGCCTCCAAGAGACCCAGTACTTC.

This clonotype was seen more than once but under ten times. V and J are TRBV3-1 and TRBJ1-1; 8 positions match TRBD1. This CDR3 is 17 amino acids long. The V gene's germline CDR1 is LGHDT and CDR2 YNNKEL (reference sequence). The J segment lost 5 bases and the V segment lost 0 bases, leaving 11 bases of the junction unmatched. The CDR3 DNA reads as TGTGCCAGCAGCCAAGATCCTTTGCTCAGGGGGCGAACTGAAGCTTTCTTT. Amino acids: CASSQDPLLRGRTEAFF.

The V gene is TRBV7-9, the J gene TRBJ2-1; TRBD2 aligns across 9 bases. Trimming at V came to 5 bases and at J to 10 bases, leaving 12 bases not matched to a gene. This CDR3 has 15 residues. Per germline, CDR1 SEHNR and CDR2 FQNEAQ (reference sequence). CDR3 loop: CASSIAGGRPYEQFF. CDR3 nucleotides: TGTGCCAGCAGCATCGCGGGAGGGCGTCCCTACGAGCAGTTCTTC.

Regarding this clonotype: Sequence at one end of the junction differs from germline and may be a read error. DNA of the CDR3: TGTACCAGCAGTTTCTCCTGGAGAGGGATCGCGGATACGCAGTATTTT. Residues: CTSSFSWRGIADTQYF. This chain joins TRBV12-3 or TRBV12-4 and TRBJ2-3; D might be TRBD2 (5 bases). This CDR3 spans 16 amino acids.

For this clonotype: This may come from a read error, since a much larger clone is one base off. The chain joins TRBV6-5 to TRBJ2-3, with D perhaps given as TRBD1 or TRBD2 (5 bases each). Trimming took off 4 bases at V and 7 bases at J, with 9 bases between the two ends. CDR3 length equals 12 residues. Germline V lookup: CDR1 MNHEY, CDR2 SVGAGI. The chain's CDR3 is CASSWDRNTQYF. CDR3 DNA sequence: TGTGCCAGCAGTTGGGACCGTAATACGCAGTATTTT.

The chain employs TRBV5-6 and TRBJ1-2; D gene unclear. Trimming cost V 4 bases and J 8 bases, with 21 bases left between them. The germline gives CDR1 SGHDT, CDR2 YYEEEE. This CDR3 contains 15 residues. CDR3 DNA: TGTGCCAGCAGCCTGCGGGCACAAGTCCCTAGGGGCTACACCTTC. It yields the protein CASSLRAQVPRGYTF.

Points on this clonotype: It may be a read error: a sequence one base away is much more abundant. CDR3 sequence reads: CSAKGTSMETQYF. The CDR3 DNA is TGCAGTGCTAAAGGGACTAGCATGGAGACCCAGTACTTC. The V and J genes are TRBV20-1 and TRBJ2-7; 9 nucleotides align to TRBD2. The assigned J gene may be wrong: the sequence end matches TRBJ2-5 better. Germline V gene sequence: CDR1 DFQATT, CDR2 SNEGSKA (reference sequence). The CDR3 is 13 amino acids.

This clonotype was recorded many times. The rearrangement uses TRBV2 and TRBJ2-7, with D perhaps being TRBD1 or TRBD2 (5 bases each). This CDR3 has 12 amino acids. In germline, CDR1 is SNHLY, CDR2 FYNNEI. V lost 3 bases, J lost 4 bases, and 7 bases lay in between. CDR3 loop: CASSDEGYEQYF. Written as DNA, the CDR3 is TGTGCCAGCAGTGATGAGGGGTACGAGCAGTACTTC.

Notes on this clonotype: A much larger clone sits a single nucleotide away, making a read error possible. The chain uses TRBV27 and TRBJ2-1; TRBD2 agrees at 8 bases. The J call may be incorrect, as the DNA end agrees better with TRBJ2-7. CDR3 length equals 15 residues. Germline loops: CDR1 MNHEY, CDR2 SMNVEV (reference sequence). DNA for the CDR3: TGTGCCAGCACCGGGGGGGTAAGCTCCTACAATGAGCAGTACTTC. This translates into CASTGGVSSYNEQYF.

This clonotype showed up many times. This chain joins TRBV24-1 and TRBJ2-1; maybe TRBD2 (6 bases). The CDR3 is 13 amino acids. Germline assignment: CDR1 KGHDR and CDR2 SFDVKD. The V end was cut by 3 bases, the J end by 10 bases, with 12 bases between. The CDR3 DNA reads as TGTGCCACCAGTGATAGGGTACTAGCCGAGCAGTTCTTC. Translating gives CATSDRVLAEQFF.

This clonotype was counted ten times or more. This chain links TRBV5-1 with TRBJ1-2; D is possibly TRBD1 (5 bases). The CDR3 has 13 residues. Germline V gives CDR1 SGHRS, CDR2 YFSETQ. V gave up 0 bases and J gave up 4 bases, with 7 bases separating them. The CDR3 DNA is TGCGCCAGCAGCTTGGTCCAGGGCTATGGCTACACCTTC. Translating it yields CASSLVQGYGYTF.

This clonotype was recorded at least ten times. The chain employs TRBV7-2 and TRBJ2-4; 10 bases are shared with TRBD1. Trimming took 3 bases from V and 6 from J; bases not matched to a gene: 2. CDR1 and CDR2 (germline): SGHTA, FQGNSA. There are 14 residues in the CDR3. CDR3 sequence: CASSLGQGTNIQYF. CDR3 bases: TGTGCCAGCAGCTTGGGACAGGGGACAAACATTCAGTACTTC.

Ten or more counts support this clonotype. The CDR3 loop reads CASSLRWAPDTQYF. CDR3 nucleotide sequence: TGTGCCAGCAGCTTGAGGTGGGCCCCAGATACGCAGTATTTT. This rearrangement joins TRBV5-5 to TRBJ2-3; no firm D call. Germline CDR1 reads SGHKS; CDR2 reads YYEKEE (reference sequence). The ends were cut back, 1 base at V and 4 bases at J, with 10 bases in the middle. The CDR3 has 14 amino acids.

The chain combines TRBV5-1 with TRBJ1-2, with D perhaps TRBD1 (6 bases). V lost 5 bases and J 4 bases, leaving 24 bases between the germline ends. The CDR3 consists of 17 residues. The germline V gene has CDR1 SGHRS and CDR2 YFSETQ. The CDR3 here is CASSFRQGPRSVYGYTF. The DNA for the CDR3 is TGCGCCAGCAGTTTTAGGCAGGGGCCACGGTCAGTCTATGGCTACACCTTC.